Listed here are 23 T cell receptor beta chains from one sample, sequenced in a study of CD8+CD57+ T cells in acquired aplastic anemia. Profiles of TCR beta VDJ and CDR3 were generated from a genomic DNA template. TCRdb processed the reads anew with MiXCR; each CDR3 protein has one entry. The data show approximately 200,000 distinct CDR3 sequences, less than 70% seen once. Sample: sorted CD4+, CD8+, or CD8+CD57+ T cells (not recorded which) from PBMCs. These receptors all stem from a human donor in good health, serving as a control.

CDR3 nucleotide sequence: TGTGCCAGCAGCTTAGGTCTAGCAGGCTACGAGCAGTACTTC. It yields the protein CASSLGLAGYEQYF. J is TRBJ2-7 and V is TRBV7-2, with TRBD2 as a possible D gene (5 bases). This CDR3 comprises 14 residues. V lost 1 base and J 3 bases, leaving 10 bases between the germline ends. Per germline, CDR1 SGHTA and CDR2 FQGNSA.

This clonotype showed up many times. The chain combines TRBV27 with TRBJ2-5, with D maybe TRBD2 (7 bases). The CDR3 is made up of 15 amino acids. Trimming cost V 3 bases and J 4 bases, with 15 bases left between them. The V gene's germline CDR1 is MNHEY and CDR2 SMNVEV (reference sequence). Here the CDR3 DNA reads TGTGCCAGCAGTTTGGGGGGGCGGATGAGAGAGACCCAGTACTTC. This codes for CASSLGGRMRETQYF.

The chain uses TRBV7-9 and TRBJ1-6, with TRBD1 matching 8 bases. CDR3 length: 15 residues. Germline trimming cut 5 bases from V and 7 bases from J; bases unmatched to any gene: 7. CDR1 SEHNR and CDR2 FQNEAQ come from the germline V gene (reference sequence). In DNA, the CDR3 is TGTGCCAGCAGCACAACGACAGGGGAGAATTCACCCCTCCACTTT. Its protein is CASSTTTGENSPLHF. The full variable domain, rest sourced from reference TRBV7-9 and TRBJ1-6, is DTGVSQNPRHKITKRGQNVTFRCDPISEHNRLYWYRQTLGQGPEFLTYFQNEAQLEKSRLLSDRFSAERPKGSFSTLEIQRTEQGDSAMYLCASSTTTGENSPLHFGNGTRLTVT.

This clonotype was found many times. The chain uses TRBV30 and TRBJ2-7; no clear D gene. V lost 2 bases, J lost 2 bases, and 7 bases lay in between. Per the germline V gene, CDR1 is GTSNPN and CDR2 is SVGIG (reference sequence). The CDR3 is made up of 12 amino acids. The CDR3 sequence: CAWSKGAYEQYF. DNA for the CDR3: TGTGCCTGGAGTAAGGGTGCCTACGAGCAGTACTTC.

A word on this clonotype: One end of the junction does not line up with germline, which may come from a read error. The CDR3 region is CASSADNTGELYF. The CDR3 DNA sequence: TGTGCCAGCAGCGCTGATAACACCGGGGAGCTGTACTTC. The chain employs TRBV9 and TRBJ2-7, with TRBD2 as a possible D gene (5 bases). CDR1 and CDR2 from the germline V gene are SGDLS and YYNGEE. The CDR3 is 13 amino acids.

The rearrangement links TRBV11-2 to TRBJ2-3; 8 positions match TRBD1. After removal of 1 base from V and 8 bases from J, the junction contained 8 bases not matched to a gene. CDR1 is SGHAT, CDR2 FQNNGV, per germline. The CDR3 consists of 15 residues. In nucleotides, the CDR3 is TGTGCCAGCAGCTTAGGCAGGGAAGGACAGGGTACGCAGTATTTT. It is translated as CASSLGREGQGTQYF.

Ten or more counts support this clonotype. The rearrangement uses TRBV9 and TRBJ1-2; no clear D gene. This CDR3 contains 13 residues. The V gene's germline CDR1 is SGDLS and CDR2 YYNGEE. Between the trimmed V and J ends, which lost 1 base and 2 bases, there was a span of 6 bases. CDR3 loop: CASSVYLNYGYTF. Here the CDR3 DNA reads TGTGCCAGCAGCGTATACCTGAACTATGGCTACACCTTC.

The chain carries TRBV25-1 and TRBJ1-1; D unresolved. Looked up from germline, CDR1 is MGHDK and CDR2 is SYGVNS. The CDR3 totals 15 residues. The V end was cut by 1 base, the J end by 8 bases, with 17 bases between. The CDR3 sequence is CASSEWEVETGEAFF. The DNA of the CDR3 is TGTGCCAGCAGTGAATGGGAGGTGGAAACGGGAGAAGCTTTCTTT.

V usage is TRBV25-1 and J usage is TRBJ1-1; D is possibly TRBD1 (5 bases). The V gene's germline CDR1 is MGHDK and CDR2 SYGVNS. Trimming removed 7 bases from V and 4 bases from J, with 16 bases in between. This CDR3 spans 14 amino acids. Here the CDR3 reads CASTRPGGSTEAFF. For the CDR3, the DNA is TGTGCCAGCACTCGACCCGGGGGATCCACTGAAGCTTTCTTT.

This clonotype occurred many times. The chain uses TRBV6-6 and TRBJ1-5; 8 bases match TRBD1. The CDR3 extends over 15 amino acids. V lost 5 bases to trimming and J lost 0 bases; unmatched junction nucleotides: 3. Germline V gene sequence: CDR1 MNHNY, CDR2 SVGAGI (reference sequence). CDR3 bases: TGTGCCAGCAGTAGACAGGGGTATAGCAATCAGCCCCAGCATTTT. This sequence encodes CASSRQGYSNQPQHF.

In this sample, this clonotype turned up many times. The gene calls are TRBV20-1 and TRBJ2-7, with TRBD2 identical over 8 bases. The J segment lost 3 bases and the V segment lost 7 bases, leaving 5 bases of the junction unmatched. Germline V CDR1 and CDR2: DFQATT, SNEGSKA (reference sequence). The CDR3 contains 12 residues. The CDR3 is CSGVAGNYEQYF. Written as DNA, the CDR3 is TGCAGTGGGGTAGCGGGGAACTACGAGCAGTACTTC.

The V call is TRBV24-1, the J call TRBJ2-7, with D possibly matching TRBD1 (5 bases). The CDR3 loop spans 16 amino acids. V lost 3 bases, J lost 0 bases, and 14 bases lay in between. Germline values: CDR1 KGHDR, CDR2 SFDVKD. DNA for the CDR3: TGTGCCACCAGTGATCCGACAGCCTCCAACTCCTACGAGCAGTACTTC. Its translation is CATSDPTASNSYEQYF.

This clonotype showed up many times. The rearrangement uses TRBV7-8 and TRBJ2-1; D remains unclear. The V gene's germline CDR1 is SGHVS and CDR2 FQNEAQ. This CDR3 region has 16 residues. The V end was cut by 0 bases, the J end by 4 bases, with 13 bases between. CDR3 in DNA: TGTGCCAGCAGCTTAGCAGGAACATTTTCGTACAATGAGCAGTTCTTC. It codes for CASSLAGTFSYNEQFF.

V and J are TRBV10-3 and TRBJ2-7; 9 nucleotides align to TRBD1. Germline assignment: CDR1 ENHRY and CDR2 SYGVKD. Trimming took 6 bases from V and 6 from J; bases not matched to a gene: 3. The CDR3 loop spans 12 amino acids. CDR3 loop: CAIRGQGREQYF. Here the CDR3 DNA reads TGTGCCATCAGGGGACAGGGACGCGAGCAGTACTTC.

This chain connects TRBV29-1 to TRBJ2-3; no clear D. The CDR3 is made up of 14 amino acids. CDR1 SQVTM and CDR2 ANQGSEA come from the germline V gene. Trimming pared 6 bases from V and 5 bases from J, leaving 18 bases between. For the CDR3, the DNA is TGCAGCGTAGGTCGTCTTATGGTGTTAGATACGCAGTATTTT. Protein: CSVGRLMVLDTQYF.

This chain uses TRBV20-1 with TRBJ1-5; 7 nucleotides align to TRBD1. With V trimmed by 6 bases and J by 3 bases, 5 bases remained unmatched. This CDR3 contains 13 residues. From germline, CDR1 is DFQATT and CDR2 SNEGSKA (reference sequence). The CDR3 spells CSAKGQNNQPQHF. As DNA, the CDR3 is TGCAGTGCGAAGGGACAGAACAATCAGCCCCAGCATTTT.

This clonotype showed up many times. V usage is TRBV4-3 and J usage is TRBJ2-5, with D perhaps assigned TRBD1 or TRBD2 (5 bases each). Trimming took 1 base from V and 1 from J, leaving 7 bases between them. This CDR3 contains 14 residues. From germline, CDR1 is LGHNA and CDR2 YSLEER. The CDR3 DNA follows: TGCGCCAGCAGCCAAGCCGGGGCCCAAGAGACCCAGTACTTC. Protein sequence: CASSQAGAQETQYF.

The sample holds a few counts of this clonotype. The chain combines TRBV4-1 with TRBJ2-6; D is possibly TRBD2 (6 bases). Trimming stripped 0 bases from V and 3 bases from J, with 12 bases between. The length of the CDR3 is 17 residues. CDR1 MGHRA and CDR2 YSYEKL come from the germline V gene. The chain's CDR3 is CASSQDRGSGGANVLTF. The CDR3 nucleotides are TGCGCCAGCAGCCAAGATCGGGGGTCCGGTGGGGCCAACGTCCTGACTTTC.

A single count supports this clonotype. V gene TRBV2 combines with J gene TRBJ2-5, with TRBD1 matching 10 bases. Per germline, CDR1 SNHLY and CDR2 FYNNEI. Losses at the gene ends were 6 bases for V and 4 bases for J; bases not matched to a gene: 2. The CDR3 consists of 13 residues. The CDR3 sequence is CASRGQGRETQYF. The CDR3, as DNA: TGTGCCAGCAGGGGACAGGGGAGAGAGACCCAGTACTTC.

This clonotype was found many times. The rearrangement joins TRBV6-6 to TRBJ1-2, with D perhaps matching TRBD1 (6 bases). V lost 2 bases to trimming and J lost 8 bases, with 21 bases between them. Per germline, CDR1 MNHNY and CDR2 SVGAGI (reference sequence). This CDR3 is built from 16 residues. The CDR3 loop reads CASSYSDRFYSFGYTF. The CDR3 DNA sequence: TGTGCCAGCAGTTACAGCGACAGGTTTTATAGTTTCGGCTACACCTTC.

The chain carries TRBV15 and TRBJ1-1, with D possibly being TRBD1 (5 bases). This CDR3 region has 15 residues. V gave up 1 base and J gave up 4 bases, with 13 bases separating them. CDR1 is LNHNV, CDR2 YYDKDF, per germline (reference sequence). CDR3 protein: CATSRAEGSPTEAFF. CDR3 in DNA: TGTGCCACCAGCAGAGCCGAGGGGAGCCCCACTGAAGCTTTCTTT.

This clonotype was recorded many times. The chain links TRBV28 to TRBJ2-1, with D possibly TRBD1 on 6 matching bases. Germline V CDR1 and CDR2: MDHEN, SYDVKM. CDR3 length: 14 residues. Trimming took off 5 bases at V and 7 bases at J, with 15 bases between the two ends. This CDR3 is CASSKTQGLNEQFF. CDR3 sequence (DNA): TGTGCCAGCAGTAAGACACAGGGTCTTAATGAGCAGTTCTTC.

This clonotype was seen repeatedly, ten times or more. V is TRBV9 and J is TRBJ1-6; D ambiguous. This CDR3 is 13 amino acids long. The ends were cut back, 2 bases at V and 9 bases at J, with 9 bases in the middle. CDR1 and CDR2 from the germline V gene are SGDLS and YYNGEE. The CDR3 loop is CASSVERSSPLHF. CDR3 nucleotides: TGTGCCAGCAGCGTTGAAAGGAGTTCACCCCTCCACTTT.